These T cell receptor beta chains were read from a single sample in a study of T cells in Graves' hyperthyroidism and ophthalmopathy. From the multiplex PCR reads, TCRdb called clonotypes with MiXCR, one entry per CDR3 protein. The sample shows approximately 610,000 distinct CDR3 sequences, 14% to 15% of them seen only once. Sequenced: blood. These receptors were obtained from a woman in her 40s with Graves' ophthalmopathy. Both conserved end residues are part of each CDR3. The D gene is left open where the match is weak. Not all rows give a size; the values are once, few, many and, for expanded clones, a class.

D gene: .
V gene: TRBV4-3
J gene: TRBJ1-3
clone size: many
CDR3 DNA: TGCGCCAGCAGCCAAGTCCCCGTACCGGGAAACACCATATATTTT
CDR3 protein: CASSQVPVPGNTIYF

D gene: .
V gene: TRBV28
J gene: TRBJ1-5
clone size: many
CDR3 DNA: TGTGCCAGCAGTTTAGGGGGGTTAGATCAGCCCCAGCATTTT
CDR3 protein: CASSLGGLDQPQHF

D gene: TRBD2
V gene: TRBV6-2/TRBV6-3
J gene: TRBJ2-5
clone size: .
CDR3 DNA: TGTGCCAGCAGTTTGGGGGGGAGACTAGCGGGAGATTTGCAAGAGACCCAGTACTTC
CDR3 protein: CASSLGGRLAGDLQETQYF

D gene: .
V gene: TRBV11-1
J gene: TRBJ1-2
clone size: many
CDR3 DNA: TGTGCCAGCAGCTATCGGCGGGACACCACTAACTATGGCTACACCTTC
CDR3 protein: CASSYRRDTTNYGYTF

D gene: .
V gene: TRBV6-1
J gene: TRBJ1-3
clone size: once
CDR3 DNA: TGTGCCGGCGTGGGGCACAACCTGAATCGCTCTGGAAACACCATATATTTT
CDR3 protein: CAGVGHNLNRSGNTIYF

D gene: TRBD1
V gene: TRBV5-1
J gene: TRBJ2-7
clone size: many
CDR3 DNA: TGCGCCAGCAGTTTGGGGGACAGGCCGCATGAGAGCTCCTACGAGCAGTACTTC
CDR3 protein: CASSLGDRPHESSYEQYF

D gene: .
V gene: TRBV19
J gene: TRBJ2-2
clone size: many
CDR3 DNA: TGTGCCAGTAGTATTATAGGGACGAACACCGGGGAGCTGTTTTTT
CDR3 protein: CASSIIGTNTGELFF

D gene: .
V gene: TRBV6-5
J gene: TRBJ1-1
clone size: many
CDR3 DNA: TGTGCCAGCGCTTACGGGATGGAGAACACTGAAGCTTTCTTT
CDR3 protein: CASAYGMENTEAFF

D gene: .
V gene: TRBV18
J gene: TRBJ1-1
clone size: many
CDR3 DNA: TGTGCCAGCTCACCCCAGGACCTCGCGAACACTGAAGCTTTCTTT
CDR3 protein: CASSPQDLANTEAFF

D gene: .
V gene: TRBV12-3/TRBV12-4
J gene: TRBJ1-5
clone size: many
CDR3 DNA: TGTGCCAGCAGTCACGCGGGGTTTAGCAATCAGCCCCAGCATTTT
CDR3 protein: CASSHAGFSNQPQHF

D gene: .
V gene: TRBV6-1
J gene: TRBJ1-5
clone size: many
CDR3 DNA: TGTGCCAGCGTGTCGAGGGGAAACTCCAATCAGCCCCAGCATTTT
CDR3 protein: CASVSRGNSNQPQHF

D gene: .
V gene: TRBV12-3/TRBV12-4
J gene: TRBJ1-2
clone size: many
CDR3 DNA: TGTGCCAGCAGCCCGAGTGAGATTTTGAGGAGCTACACCTTC
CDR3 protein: CASSPSEILRSYTF

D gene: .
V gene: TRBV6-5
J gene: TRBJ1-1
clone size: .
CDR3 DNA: TGTGCCAGCAGTTACGGGCGTGGGAGGGGCGGCACTGAAGCTTTCTTT
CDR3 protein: CASSYGRGRGGTEAFF

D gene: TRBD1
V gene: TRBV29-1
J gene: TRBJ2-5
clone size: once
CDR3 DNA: TGCAGCGTTGGCGGGACAGGGGTTCAAGAGACCCAGTACTTC
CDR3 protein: CSVGGTGVQETQYF

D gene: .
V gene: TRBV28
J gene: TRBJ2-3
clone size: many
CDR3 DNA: TGTGCCAGCAGTTTAGCGGGATCAAACACAGATACGCAGTATTTT
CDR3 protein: CASSLAGSNTDTQYF

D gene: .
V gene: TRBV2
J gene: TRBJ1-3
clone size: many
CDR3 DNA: TGTGCCAGCAGCGTCAGACAGGGAAACACCATATATTTT
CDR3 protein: CASSVRQGNTIYF

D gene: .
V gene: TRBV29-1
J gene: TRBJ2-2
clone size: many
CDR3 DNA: TGCAGCGTTGGGAAAGGGAACACCGGGGAGCTGTTTTTT
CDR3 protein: CSVGKGNTGELFF

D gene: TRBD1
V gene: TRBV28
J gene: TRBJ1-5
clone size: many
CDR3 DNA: TGTGCCAGCAGCGAGATTAGGGGGCGCGGTCAGCCCCAGCATTTT
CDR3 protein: CASSEIRGRGQPQHF

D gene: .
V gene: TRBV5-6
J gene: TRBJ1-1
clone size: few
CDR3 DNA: TGTGCCAGCAGGGCCGGGGGAGATGAAGCTTTCTTT
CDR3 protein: CASRAGGDEAFF

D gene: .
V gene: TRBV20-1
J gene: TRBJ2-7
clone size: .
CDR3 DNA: TGCAGTGCTAGGTCCTCGAGGGAGGCCCTTGTAGCGTACTTC
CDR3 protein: CSARSSREALVAYF

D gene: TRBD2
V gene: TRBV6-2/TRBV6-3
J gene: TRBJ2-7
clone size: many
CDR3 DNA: TGTGCCAGCAGTTACGGTCCCGGACTAGCGGGAGAACGGGGCGAGCAGTACTTC
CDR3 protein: CASSYGPGLAGERGEQYF

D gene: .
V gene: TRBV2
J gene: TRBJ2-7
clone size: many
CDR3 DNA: TGTGCCAGCGGGACTCGGTCCTCCTACGAGCAGTACTTC
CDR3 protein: CASGTRSSYEQYF

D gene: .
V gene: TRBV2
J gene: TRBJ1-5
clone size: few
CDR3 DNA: TGTGCCAGCGCCTGGGGCCAGGGCAATCAGCCCCAGCATTTT
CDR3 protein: CASAWGQGNQPQHF

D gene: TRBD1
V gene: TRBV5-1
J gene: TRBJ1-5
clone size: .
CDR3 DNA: TGCGCCAGCAGCCCGTGGCCGGGACAGTTCGGCAATCAGCCCCAGCATTTT
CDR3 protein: CASSPWPGQFGNQPQHF

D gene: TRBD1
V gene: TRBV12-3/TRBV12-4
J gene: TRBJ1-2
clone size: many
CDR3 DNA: TGTGCCAGCAGCGGGACAGCGATAGGCTATGGCTACACCTTC
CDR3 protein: CASSGTAIGYGYTF

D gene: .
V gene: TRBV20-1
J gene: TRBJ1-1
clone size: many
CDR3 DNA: TGCAGTGCCAGTACCGGTCCGAACACTGAAGCTTTCTTT
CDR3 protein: CSASTGPNTEAFF

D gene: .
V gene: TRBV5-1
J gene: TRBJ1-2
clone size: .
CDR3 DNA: TGCGCCAGCATCTCGGGGGGAGAGGACTATGGCTACACCTTC
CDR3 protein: CASISGGEDYGYTF

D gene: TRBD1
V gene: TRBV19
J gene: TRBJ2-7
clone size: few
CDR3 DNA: TGTGCCAGTAGTATGGTCGGGACAGGGGGCTACGAGCAGTACTTC
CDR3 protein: CASSMVGTGGYEQYF

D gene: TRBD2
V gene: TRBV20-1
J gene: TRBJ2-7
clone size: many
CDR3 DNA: TGCAGTGCTAAGGGACTAACGGACTACGAGCAGTACTTC
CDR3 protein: CSAKGLTDYEQYF

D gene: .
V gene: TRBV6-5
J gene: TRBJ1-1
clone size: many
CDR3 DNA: TGTGCCTCTCTTGGGCTGCTCAACACTGAAGCTTTCTTT
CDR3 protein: CASLGLLNTEAFF

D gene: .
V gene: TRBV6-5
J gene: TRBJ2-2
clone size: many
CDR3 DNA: TGTGCCAGCAGTTACTCGGAGTCCGGGGAGCTGTTTTTT
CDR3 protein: CASSYSESGELFF

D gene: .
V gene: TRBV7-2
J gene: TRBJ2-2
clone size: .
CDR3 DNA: TGTGCCAGCAGCTGGCTAGCGTCGAACACCGGGGAGCTGTTTTTT
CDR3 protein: CASSWLASNTGELFF

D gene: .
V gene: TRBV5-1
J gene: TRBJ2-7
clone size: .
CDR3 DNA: TGCGCCAGCAGCTTAGTAAGTGCAGGGGTCGTCGAGCAGTACTTC
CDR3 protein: CASSLVSAGVVEQYF

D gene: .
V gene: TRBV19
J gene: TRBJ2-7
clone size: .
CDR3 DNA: TGTGCCAGCCGCACCACCCCGGGTACCTACGAGCAGTACTTC
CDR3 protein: CASRTTPGTYEQYF

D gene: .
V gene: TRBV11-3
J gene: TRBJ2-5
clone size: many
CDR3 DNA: TGTGCCAGCGGGAGCTCTCCAGAGACCCAGTACTTC
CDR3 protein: CASGSSPETQYF

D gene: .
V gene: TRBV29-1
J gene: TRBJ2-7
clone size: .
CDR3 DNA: TGCAGCGTCGAGGGCCTAATGGGCGAGCAGTACTTC
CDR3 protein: CSVEGLMGEQYF

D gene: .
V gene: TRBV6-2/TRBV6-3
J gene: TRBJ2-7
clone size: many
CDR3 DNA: TGTGCCAGCCGGCCAGAAGCCCTTTACGAGCAGTACTTC
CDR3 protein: CASRPEALYEQYF

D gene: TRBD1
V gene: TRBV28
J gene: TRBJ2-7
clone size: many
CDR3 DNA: TGTGCCAGCAGTCATAGACAGGGCGTCTACGAGCAGTACTTC
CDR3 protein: CASSHRQGVYEQYF

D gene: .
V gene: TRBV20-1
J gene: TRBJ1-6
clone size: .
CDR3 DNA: TGCAGTGCTAGCGGTAGTGGGCAGGGTTTTCGTAATTCACCCCTCCACTTT
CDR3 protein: CSASGSGQGFRNSPLHF

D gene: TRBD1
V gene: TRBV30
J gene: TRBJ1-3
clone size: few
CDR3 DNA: TGTGCCTATACACAGGGGCCTGGAAACACCATATACTTT
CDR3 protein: CAYTQGPGNTIYF

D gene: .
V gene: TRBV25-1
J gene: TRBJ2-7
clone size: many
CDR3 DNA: TGTGCCAGCAGTGAAACCCGGGATCCTGCCTACGAGCAGTACTTC
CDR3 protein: CASSETRDPAYEQYF

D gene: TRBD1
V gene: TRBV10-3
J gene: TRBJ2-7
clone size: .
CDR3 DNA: TGTGCCATCAGTGATGAATTAGGGGGCCGAAGGGACGAGCAGTACTTC
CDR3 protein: CAISDELGGRRDEQYF

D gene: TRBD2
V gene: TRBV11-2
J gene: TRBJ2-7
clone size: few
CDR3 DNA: TGTGCCAGCAGCCGATCTAGCGGGAGGGACTCCTACGAGCAGTACTTC
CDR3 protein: CASSRSSGRDSYEQYF

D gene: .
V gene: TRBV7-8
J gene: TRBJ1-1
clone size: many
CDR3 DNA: TGTGCCAGCAGCTTAAGCTGGGCAGGGAGCACTGAAGCTTTCTTT
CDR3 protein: CASSLSWAGSTEAFF

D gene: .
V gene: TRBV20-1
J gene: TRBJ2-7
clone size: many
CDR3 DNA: TGCAGTGCGGGGCAAAAATCCTACGAGCAGTACTTC
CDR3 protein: CSAGQKSYEQYF